Listed here are 15 T cell receptor beta chains from one sample, sequenced in a study of response to subunit inactivated influenza vaccine. TCRdb used MiXCR to reprocess the RT-PCR reads, holding one entry per CDR3 protein. The data show around 650,000 distinct CDR3 sequences, with 15% to 19% seen just once and 11% held by the top ten. This material consisted of PBMCs from blood, taken less than 13 days after vaccination. These receptors were collected from a man between 45 and 60 years old who received an inactivated influenza vaccine.

Here the CDR3 DNA reads TGTGCCAGCAGCTTAGCACAGGATATTCATGGCTACACCTTC. Amino acid sequence: CASSLAQDIHGYTF. The rearrangement joins TRBV7-9 to TRBJ1-2, with D perhaps matching TRBD1 (5 bases). Germline assignment: CDR1 SEHNR and CDR2 FQNEAQ (reference sequence). V lost 0 bases and J lost 6, with 11 bases in between. The CDR3 totals 14 residues.

This clonotype was recorded a few times. CDR3 sequence: CASSPRRRAGETQYF. Written as DNA, the CDR3 is TGTGCCAGCAGCCCCCGGCGGAGGGCGGGAGAGACCCAGTACTTC. The V call is TRBV3-1, the J call TRBJ2-5; D might be TRBD2 (6 bases). In germline, CDR1 is LGHDT, CDR2 YNNKEL (reference sequence). Trimming pared 4 bases from V and 4 bases from J, leaving 16 bases between. This CDR3 has 15 amino acids.

In DNA form, the CDR3 reads TGTGCCATCAGTGAGTCAAGGGAGAAAGCTGAAGCTTTCTTT. Translated, it gives CAISESREKAEAFF. The chain uses TRBV10-3 and TRBJ1-1, with D hard to call. The CDR3 is 14 amino acids. Trimming took 0 bases from V and 6 from J, leaving 11 bases between them. Germline V CDR1 and CDR2: ENHRY, SYGVKD.

This clonotype was seen more than once but under ten times. The DNA of the CDR3 is TGCGCCAGCAGCTTGGTTGCGGAGGTGGGCACTGAAGCTTTCTTT. This gives the protein CASSLVAEVGTEAFF. The chain links TRBV5-1 to TRBJ1-1, with D hard to call. Germline V CDR1 and CDR2: SGHRS, YFSETQ. The ends were cut back, 0 bases at V and 4 bases at J, with 13 bases in the middle. CDR3 length: 15 amino acids.

This clonotype has ten or more counts. The chain couples TRBV11-2 to TRBJ1-2; 9 bases map to TRBD1. J lost 1 base, V lost 5 bases, and 14 bases had no gene match. The germline V gene encodes CDR1 SGHAT and CDR2 FQNNGV. The CDR3 is made up of 18 amino acids. The CDR3 region is CASSGSPTGGHYNYGYTF. CDR3 nucleotides: TGTGCCAGCAGCGGCTCTCCGACAGGGGGACATTATAACTATGGCTACACCTTC.

This clonotype turned up a few times. V is TRBV7-6 and J is TRBJ2-2; no definite D call. V was shortened by 6 bases and J by 7 bases, with 9 bases between the two germline ends. The CDR3 totals 12 residues. Germline V lookup: CDR1 SGHVS, CDR2 FNYEAQ. CDR3: CASRATGGELFF. The CDR3 DNA is TGTGCCAGCAGAGCAACGGGCGGGGAGCTGTTTTTT.

The genes are TRBV6-1 and TRBJ2-7; 10 nucleotides agree with TRBD1. CDR3 size: 12 residues. Germline V gene data show CDR1 as MNHNS and CDR2 as SASEGT. The junction had 4 bases not matched to a gene; V was cut back by 8 bases and J by 6 bases. CDR3 residues: CASWTGGSEQYF. The CDR3 nucleotides are TGTGCCAGCTGGACAGGGGGTTCCGAGCAGTACTTC.

The CDR3 nucleotides read TGTGCCAGCAGACCTGGACAGGAAAGGAGAAACACCATATATTTT. Protein product: CASRPGQERRNTIYF. The chain uses TRBV28 and TRBJ1-3; TRBD1 agrees at 7 bases. CDR3 length: 15 residues. V lost 6 bases, J lost 5 bases, and 10 bases stayed unmatched. Germline V gene data show CDR1 as MDHEN and CDR2 as SYDVKM.

The J gene is TRBJ2-1, the V gene TRBV20-1; the match to TRBD2 covers 13 bases. The CDR3 totals 18 residues. Per germline, CDR1 DFQATT and CDR2 SNEGSKA (reference sequence). Trimming took 0 bases from V and 2 from J; bases not matched to a gene: 7. In nucleotides, the CDR3 is TGCAGTGCTAGAGATATTTCAACTAGCGGGGGGGCCTACAATGAGCAGTTCTTC. This sequence encodes CSARDISTSGGAYNEQFF.

This clonotype was recorded a few times. The chain is built from TRBV20-1 and TRBJ2-5, with TRBD2 matching over 11 bases. Germline CDR1 and CDR2: DFQATT and SNEGSKA (reference sequence). The V gene end was trimmed by 5 bases and the J gene end by 4 bases; junction bases not matched to a gene: 3. This CDR3 has 13 amino acids. CDR3 coding DNA: TGCAGTGCTTACGGACTAGCGGGAGAGACCCAGTACTTC. Amino acids: CSAYGLAGETQYF.

The chain's CDR3 is CASSGLAVHEQFF. The CDR3 coding sequence is TGTGCCAGCAGCGGACTAGCCGTGCATGAGCAGTTCTTC. The V and J genes are TRBV7-9 and TRBJ2-1; 8 positions match TRBD2. Germline V gene data show CDR1 as SEHNR and CDR2 as FQNEAQ (reference sequence). The CDR3 totals 13 residues. With 5 bases clipped from V and 8 bases from J, the junction kept 5 bases outside the gene matches.

CDR3 loop: CASSRRGYGYTF. CDR3 nucleotides: TGTGCCAGCAGTCGGAGGGGCTATGGCTACACCTTC. This chain links TRBV28 with TRBJ1-2; TRBD1 might be the D (5 bases). V was shortened by 5 bases and J by 4 bases, with 8 bases between the two germline ends. The CDR3 is 12 amino acids. Germline V lookup: CDR1 MDHEN, CDR2 SYDVKM.

The V call is TRBV3-1, the J call TRBJ2-3; D may be TRBD2 (6 bases). CDR1 and CDR2 (germline): LGHDT, YNNKEL (reference sequence). V was shortened by 1 base and J by 2 bases, with 10 bases between the two germline ends. CDR3 size: 15 residues. The CDR3 region is CASSQGSRDTDTQYF. Here the CDR3 DNA reads TGTGCCAGCAGCCAAGGTTCGCGGGACACAGATACGCAGTATTTT.

This clonotype was seen a handful of times. This sequence joins TRBV6-2 or TRBV6-3 and TRBJ2-7; perhaps TRBD1 as D (5 bases). The CDR3 is made up of 16 amino acids. Germline V CDR1 and CDR2: MNHEY, SVGEGT. Trimming left V 7 bases short and J 1 base short, with 20 bases between. Written as DNA, the CDR3 is TGTGCCAGCACCTTATCGGAGACAGACTTTTCCTACGAGCAGTACTTC. It encodes CASTLSETDFSYEQYF.

This clonotype was seen a handful of times. The chain joins TRBV19 to TRBJ2-7; 10 nucleotides line up with TRBD2. V shed 2 bases and J 5 bases; nucleotides not matched to a gene: 6. Per the germline V gene, CDR1 is LNHDA and CDR2 is SQIVND (reference sequence). This CDR3 spans 15 amino acids. The CDR3 coding sequence is TGTGCCAGTAGTATAACTCTAGCGGGAGCGAACGAGCAGTACTTC. Translation gives CASSITLAGANEQYF.